This TCR beta chain was captured in a study of OX40 agonist ivuxolimab in advanced cancers. Across the study: The patients received agonistic anti-OX40 (CD134) antibody ivuxolimab. Study-wide results and limits: The study observed clonal expansion of CD4+ and CD8+ blood T cells by week 6 at 0.1 to 3.0 mg/kg.

Measured with immunoSEQ multiplex PCR; TCRdb has only the in-frame clones, and not every one. The table includes tens of thousands of clones, about 88% detected once. The sample holds a few counts of this clone. The antigen remains unidentified. Germline trimming cut 3 bases from V and 1 base from J; bases unmatched to any gene: 1. CDR1 and CDR2 (germline): SGHTA, FQGTGA. The length of the CDR3 is 16 residues. The source material was CD4+ or CD8+ T cells sorted from blood, sampled in a trial of the OX40 agonist ivuxolimab. V gene TRBV7-3 combines with J gene TRBJ2-3, with 13 bases that match TRBD2. The sequence was obtained from an adult with an advanced solid tumor such as melanoma, head and neck, liver or kidney cancer. DNA of the CDR3: TGTGCCAGCAGCTTGGGGACTAGCGGGGGCACAGATACGCAGTATTTT. Residues: CASSLGTSGGTDTQYF.